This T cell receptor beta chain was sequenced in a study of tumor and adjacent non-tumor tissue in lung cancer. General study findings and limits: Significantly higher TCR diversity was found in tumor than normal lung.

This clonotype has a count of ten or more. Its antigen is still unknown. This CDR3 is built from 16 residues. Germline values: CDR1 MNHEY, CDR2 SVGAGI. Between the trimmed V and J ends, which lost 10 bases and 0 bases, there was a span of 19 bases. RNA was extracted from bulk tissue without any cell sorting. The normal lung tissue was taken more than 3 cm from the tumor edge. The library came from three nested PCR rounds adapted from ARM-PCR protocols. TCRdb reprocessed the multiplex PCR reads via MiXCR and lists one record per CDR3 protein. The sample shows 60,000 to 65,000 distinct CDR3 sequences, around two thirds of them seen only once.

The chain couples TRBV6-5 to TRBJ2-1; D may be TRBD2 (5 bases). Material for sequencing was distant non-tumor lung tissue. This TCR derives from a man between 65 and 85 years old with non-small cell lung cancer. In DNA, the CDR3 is TGTGCCACCACAACTAAGCGGCCGAGCTCCTACAATGAGCAGTTCTTC. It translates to CATTTKRPSSYNEQFF.